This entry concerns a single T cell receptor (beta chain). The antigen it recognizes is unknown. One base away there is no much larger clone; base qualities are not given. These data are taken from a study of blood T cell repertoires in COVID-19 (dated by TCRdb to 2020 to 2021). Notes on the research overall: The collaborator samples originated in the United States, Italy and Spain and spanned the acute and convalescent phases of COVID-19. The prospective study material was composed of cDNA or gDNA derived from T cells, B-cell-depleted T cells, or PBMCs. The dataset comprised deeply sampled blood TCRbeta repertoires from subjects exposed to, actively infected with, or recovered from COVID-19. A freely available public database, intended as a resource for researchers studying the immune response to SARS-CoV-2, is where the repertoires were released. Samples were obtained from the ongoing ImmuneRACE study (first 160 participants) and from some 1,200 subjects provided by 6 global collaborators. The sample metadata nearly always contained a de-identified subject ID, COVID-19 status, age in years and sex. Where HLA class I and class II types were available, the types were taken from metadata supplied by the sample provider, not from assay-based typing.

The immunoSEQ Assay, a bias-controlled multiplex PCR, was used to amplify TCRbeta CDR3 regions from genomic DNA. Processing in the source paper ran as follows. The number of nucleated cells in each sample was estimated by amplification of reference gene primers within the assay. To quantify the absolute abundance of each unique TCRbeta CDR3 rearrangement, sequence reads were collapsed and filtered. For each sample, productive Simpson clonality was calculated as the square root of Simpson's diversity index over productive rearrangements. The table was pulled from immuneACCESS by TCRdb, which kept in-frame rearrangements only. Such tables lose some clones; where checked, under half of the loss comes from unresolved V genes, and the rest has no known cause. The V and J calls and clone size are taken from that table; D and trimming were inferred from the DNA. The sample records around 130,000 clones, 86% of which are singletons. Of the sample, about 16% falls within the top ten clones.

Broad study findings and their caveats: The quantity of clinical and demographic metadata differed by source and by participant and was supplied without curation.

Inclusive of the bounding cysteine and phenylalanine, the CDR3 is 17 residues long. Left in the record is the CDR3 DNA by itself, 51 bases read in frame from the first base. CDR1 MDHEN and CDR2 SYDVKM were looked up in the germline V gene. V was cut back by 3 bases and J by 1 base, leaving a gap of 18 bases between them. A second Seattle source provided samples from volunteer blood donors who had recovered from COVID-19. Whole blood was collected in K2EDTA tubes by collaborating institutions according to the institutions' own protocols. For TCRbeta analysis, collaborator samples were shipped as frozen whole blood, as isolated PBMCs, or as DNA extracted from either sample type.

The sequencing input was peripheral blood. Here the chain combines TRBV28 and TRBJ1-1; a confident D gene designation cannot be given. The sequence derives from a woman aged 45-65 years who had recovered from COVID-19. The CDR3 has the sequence CASSFRPGWTANTEAFF. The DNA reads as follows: TGTGCCAGCAGTTTTCGTCCGGGGTGGACGGCGAACACTGAAGCTTTCTTT.